The source of this T cell receptor (beta chain) is a study of shared clonotypes between healthy human individuals. Trimming pared 6 bases from V and 9 bases from J, leaving 15 bases between. CDR3 length: 14 amino acids. Germline V gene sequence: CDR1 MDHEN, CDR2 SYDVKM. At deep level, the assay was performed. Some clones are missing from TCRdb's copy, which holds only in-frame ones; the method was immunoSEQ multiplex PCR. Altogether roughly 2.6 million clones are present, about 92% being singletons, with the ten largest covering over 0.12%. The receptor's source is a man aged 18 to 30 in good health. The sample consisted of naive CD4+ T cells sorted from blood. Subset: CD45RA+ positively selected. The chain employs TRBV28 and TRBJ1-6; D remains ambiguous. CDR3 residues: CASREGSSFSPLHF. CDR3 DNA: TGTGCCAGCAGGGAAGGGAGTAGTTTTTCACCCCTCCACTTT.